This T cell receptor beta chain was recorded in a study of blood T cell repertoires in COVID-19. Study at large: PBMCs, B-cell-depleted T cells, or T cells provided the cDNA or gDNA that made up the material.

CDR3 length: 15 residues. The V end was cut by 7 bases, the J end by 2 bases, with 17 bases between. Germline V gene data show CDR1 as MNHEY and CDR2 as SVGAGI. Sequenced by immunoSEQ multiplex PCR; TCRdb stores in-frame clones only, minus some. Of some 120,000 clones in the sample, about 93% were seen once. The V call is TRBV6-5, the J call TRBJ1-2; maybe TRBD1 (5 bases). This TCR came from a man aged 45-60 years with COVID-19, enrolled during active disease. Material for sequencing was peripheral blood. CDR3 nucleotide sequence: TGTGCCAGCACCCACTCGGGCAGGGCAAACTATGGCTACACCTTC. It specifies CASTHSGRANYGYTF.